The 25 T cell receptor beta chains below were found in one sample sequenced in a study of a mutant IDH1 vaccine in newly diagnosed glioma. Time point reported: baseline, week 1 (first vaccination visit). Treatment defined: pre-vaccination baseline after standard-of-care therapy. Using immunoSEQ multiplex PCR, the repertoire was profiled, and TCRdb retains in-frame clones only, with some absent. The data show about 51,000 clones, with 65% to 80% seen just once and 1.5% to 2% held by the top ten. The source was PBMCs, collected from a glioma patient treated with radiotherapy, temozolomide or both. The source is a woman aged 40 to 50 with glioma.

V is TRBV7-9 and J is TRBJ1-3; perhaps TRBD1 as D (5 bases). Germline V gene sequence: CDR1 SEHNR, CDR2 FQNEAQ (reference sequence). CDR3 length equals 15 residues. The V end lost 3 bases, the J end lost 4 bases, and 13 bases lay between the germline ends. The CDR3 is CASSFGGGGGNTIYF. CDR3 bases: TGTGCCAGCAGCTTCGGGGGGGGAGGAGGAAACACCATATATTTT.

The count of this clone is one. The chain couples TRBV5-1 to TRBJ1-6, with D unclear. The CDR3 covers 13 residues. V was trimmed by 2 bases and J by 5 bases, leaving 5 bases between them. The germline CDR1 and CDR2 sequences are SGHRS and YFSETQ. The CDR3 loop reads CASSFDNNSPLHF. CDR3 bases: TGCGCCAGCAGCTTCGACAATAATTCACCCCTCCACTTT.

The chain has TRBV5-6 and TRBJ1-2, with TRBD1 identical over 7 bases. V was clipped by 0 bases and J by 6 bases; unmatched bases: 8. CDR3 length: 15 residues. CDR1 is SGHDT, CDR2 YYEEEE, per germline. CDR3 sequence: CASSLGGDRYDGYTF. The CDR3 bases are TGTGCCAGCAGCTTGGGAGGGGACAGATATGATGGCTACACCTTC.

The chain links TRBV7-9 to TRBJ2-7, with 7 bases identical to TRBD1. The J segment lost 0 bases and the V segment lost 5 bases, leaving 13 bases of the junction unmatched. CDR1 and CDR2 (germline): SEHNR, FQNEAQ (reference sequence). CDR3 length: 17 amino acids. CDR3 protein: CASSKSAGTESSYEQYF. CDR3 sequence (DNA): TGTGCCAGCAGCAAATCCGCCGGGACAGAGAGCTCCTACGAGCAGTACTTC.

The count of this clone is one. The chain employs TRBV10-2 and TRBJ1-1; weak D call: TRBD1 (6 bases). CDR1 is WSHSY, CDR2 SAAADI, per germline. V shed 4 bases and J shed 3 bases, with 9 bases lying between them. The CDR3 is 13 residues long. CDR3 sequence: CASSGKGDTEAFF. Written as DNA, the CDR3 is TGCGCCAGCAGTGGAAAGGGGGACACTGAAGCTTTCTTT.

The chain joins TRBV5-1 to TRBJ2-2, with 7 bases that match TRBD2. The CDR3 spans 17 residues. V gave up 2 bases and J gave up 2 bases; unmatched junction bases: 9. CDR1 is SGHRS and CDR2 is YFSETQ in the germline V gene. DNA of the CDR3: TGCGCCAGCAGCTTTTACCAGCGGGGCAGAAACACCGGGGAGCTGTTTTTT. Its translation: CASSFYQRGRNTGELFF.

This clone was seen a few times. The chain recombines TRBV10-3 with TRBJ1-1; D possibly corresponds to TRBD1 (5 bases). Trimming cost V 2 bases and J 3 bases, with 10 bases left between them. The length of the CDR3 is 14 residues. The germline V gene encodes CDR1 ENHRY and CDR2 SYGVKD. The CDR3 is CAISEASRDTEAFF. The CDR3 DNA sequence: TGTGCCATCAGTGAGGCGAGCAGGGACACTGAAGCTTTCTTT.

The chain is built from TRBV9 and TRBJ1-3, with D possibly TRBD1 on 5 matching bases. The CDR3 has 16 residues. The germline gives CDR1 SGDLS, CDR2 YYNGEE. Trimming left V 0 bases short and J 2 bases short, with 12 bases between. This CDR3 reads CASSVGQGAAGNTIYF. The CDR3 bases are TGTGCCAGCAGCGTAGGACAAGGGGCTGCTGGAAACACCATATATTTT.

The chain joins TRBV4-1 to TRBJ1-5, with TRBD1 as a possible D gene (5 bases). Trimming took 4 bases from V and 5 from J, leaving 9 bases between them. The CDR3 is 13 amino acids. Germline V lookup: CDR1 MGHRA, CDR2 YSYEKL. Here the CDR3 DNA reads TGCGCCAGCAGCCCCCTGGGGGATCAGCCCCAGCATTTT. It is translated as CASSPLGDQPQHF.

The rearrangement joins TRBV6-5 to TRBJ2-2, with 7 bases lining up with TRBD1. This CDR3 region has 14 residues. V shed 4 bases, J shed 7 bases, and the junction held 6 bases outside the gene matches. CDR1 and CDR2 from the germline V gene are MNHEY and SVGAGI. CDR3 sequence (DNA): TGTGCCAGCAGTTCAGACAGGGCAGGCGGGGAGCTGTTTTTT. Translated, it gives CASSSDRAGGELFF.

The rearrangement joins TRBV6-5 to TRBJ1-1; D is unresolved. V was pared by 5 bases and J by 0 bases, with 7 bases between. This CDR3 has 13 residues. The germline gives CDR1 MNHEY, CDR2 SVGAGI. The CDR3 DNA sequence: TGTGCCAGCAGTCCTTGGGTGAACACTGAAGCTTTCTTT. Translation gives CASSPWVNTEAFF.

Notes on this clone: One end of the junction varies from germline; a read error may be responsible. The rearrangement joins TRBV7-7 to TRBJ2-5; D may be TRBD1 or TRBD2 (7 bases each). This CDR3 has 12 amino acids. Germline V gene lookup returns CDR1 SSHAT and CDR2 FNYEAQ (reference sequence). As DNA, the CDR3 is TGTGCTAGCAGCAGGGGGGGGGAGACCCAGTACTTC. Amino acid sequence: CASSRGGETQYF.

As concerns this clone: One end of the junction does not line up with germline, which may come from a read error. The chain combines TRBV20-1 with TRBJ1-2; TRBD1 might be the D (5 bases). Per germline, CDR1 DFQATT and CDR2 SNEGSKA (reference sequence). This CDR3 has 9 amino acids. The CDR3 protein is CSASGTGAF. The CDR3 bases are TGCAGTGCTAGTGGAACGGGGGCCTTC.

This chain uses TRBV9 with TRBJ2-4, with a possible D match to TRBD1 (6 bases). The germline V gene encodes CDR1 SGDLS and CDR2 YYNGEE. The CDR3 extends over 16 amino acids. V was clipped by 4 bases and J by 0 bases, with 14 bases between them. The CDR3 spells CASSPGTNLAKNIQYF. Here the CDR3 DNA reads TGTGCCAGCAGCCCCGGGACAAATCTAGCCAAAAACATTCAGTACTTC.

CDR3 DNA: TGTGCCAGCCGCGAACCAGGGTCCCTTCGCGAGCAGTACTTC. Residues: CASREPGSLREQYF. J is TRBJ2-7 and V is TRBV7-2; D is possibly TRBD1 (5 bases). The CDR3 spans 14 residues. Germline V CDR1 and CDR2: SGHTA, FQGNSA. V dropped 8 bases and J dropped 6 bases, with 20 bases sitting between them.

This clone was found a few times. V usage is TRBV18 and J usage is TRBJ1-4; D is perhaps TRBD1 (5 bases). This CDR3 comprises 13 residues. Trimming stripped 2 bases from V and 6 bases from J, with 7 bases between. CDR1 and CDR2 from the germline V gene are KGHSH and LQKENI. The CDR3 sequence: CASSPGADEKLFF. CDR3 DNA sequence: TGTGCCAGCTCACCAGGGGCAGATGAAAAACTGTTTTTT.

This chain connects TRBV7-2 to TRBJ2-7, with D unclear. V lost 5 bases and J lost 6, with 11 bases in between. Germline-derived CDR1 and CDR2 are SGHTA and FQGNSA. The CDR3 runs 12 residues. The CDR3 bases are TGTGCCAGCAGCCCCCGTCTATCCGAGCAGTACTTC. It translates to CASSPRLSEQYF. Using reference TRBV7-2 and TRBJ2-7 for the parts outside the CDR3, the full variable domain is GAGVSQSPSNKVTEKGKDVELRCDPISGHTALYWYRQSLGQGLEFLIYFQGNSAPDKSGLPSDRFSAERTGGSVSTLTIQRTQQEDSAVYLCASSPRLSEQYFGPGTRLTVT.

This rearrangement joins TRBV9 to TRBJ2-3; 7 bases agree with TRBD2. Trimming cost V 0 bases and J 1 base; bases outside gene matches: 5. The CDR3 has 16 amino acids. Looked up from germline, CDR1 is SGDLS and CDR2 is YYNGEE. Written as DNA, the CDR3 is TGTGCCAGCAGCGTAGTTGCGGGGGTTGGCACAGATACGCAGTATTTT. Translated, it gives CASSVVAGVGTDTQYF.

The chain uses TRBV19 and TRBJ2-7; TRBD2 matches at 10 bases. This CDR3 spans 15 amino acids. Unmatched junction bases numbered 12, after V lost 7 bases and J lost 6 bases. The germline V gene encodes CDR1 LNHDA and CDR2 SQIVND (reference sequence). The CDR3 nucleotides are TGTGCCAGTACCCTTCGAGCGGGGGGGCCCGGCGAGCAGTACTTC. Its translation is CASTLRAGGPGEQYF.

The rearrangement uses TRBV5-5 and TRBJ1-5, with TRBD1 matching 8 bases. This CDR3 comprises 16 residues. V dropped 4 bases and J dropped 2; count of bases not matched to a gene: 8. CDR1 and CDR2 (germline): SGHKS, YYEKEE (reference sequence). The CDR3 region has the DNA TGTGCCAGCAGCCTCCGGGCAGGGGGCGGCAATCAGCCCCAGCATTTT. This codes for CASSLRAGGGNQPQHF.

The chain has TRBV9 and TRBJ1-5; D gene unclear. CDR1 and CDR2 (germline): SGDLS, YYNGEE. The CDR3 is 15 amino acids. V lost 0 bases and J lost 4, with 11 bases in between. In nucleotides, the CDR3 is TGTGCCAGCAGCGTAGTGAGACCGAGTAATCAGCCCCAGCATTTT. Protein: CASSVVRPSNQPQHF.

This chain joins TRBV14 and TRBJ2-5; D unclear. CDR3 length: 14 residues. Germline lookup yields CDR1 SGHDN and CDR2 FVKESK. Trimming cost V 7 bases and J 2 bases, with 14 bases left between them. The CDR3 sequence: CASTPTGSQETQYF. In DNA, the CDR3 is TGTGCCAGCACCCCAACCGGGTCTCAAGAGACCCAGTACTTC.

This chain connects TRBV7-8 to TRBJ2-7; no clear D gene. The germline V gene encodes CDR1 SGHVS and CDR2 FQNEAQ. V was clipped by 5 bases and J by 6 bases, with 8 bases between them. The CDR3 has 11 amino acids. This CDR3 reads CASSHRLEQYF. CDR3 nucleotides: TGTGCCAGCAGCCACCGTCTCGAGCAGTACTTC.

This chain links TRBV19 with TRBJ2-1, with unresolved D. There are 14 residues in the CDR3. V lost 4 bases, J lost 6 bases, and 13 bases lay in between. Germline CDR1 and CDR2: LNHDA and SQIVND (reference sequence). CDR3 nucleotides: TGTGCCAGTAGTAGGGTCACAGTTTCCAATGAGCAGTTCTTC. It codes for CASSRVTVSNEQFF.

This rearrangement joins TRBV29-1 to TRBJ1-4; unclear D gene. Trimming took 4 bases from V and 7 from J, leaving 10 bases between them. Germline V gives CDR1 SQVTM, CDR2 ANQGSEA. CDR3 length: 12 amino acids. The chain's CDR3 is CSVVSGSEKLFF. CDR3 bases: TGCAGCGTTGTGTCCGGGAGTGAAAAACTGTTTTTT. Full variable domain (remainder filled in from reference TRBV29-1 and TRBJ1-4): SAVISQKPSRDICQRGTSLTIQCQVDSQVTMMFWYRQQPGQSLTLIATANQGSEATYESGFVIDKFPISRPNLTFSTLTVSNMSPEDSSIYLCSVVSGSEKLFFGSGTQLSVL.